This T cell receptor (beta chain) was profiled in a study of cytotoxic CD8 clonotypes in ibrutinib-treated CLL. The overall study: Among the patients, 10 to 11 presented as relapsed/refractory and roughly 15 as treatment-naive; 17 to 18 showed unmutated IGHV. General study results and limits: There were few public clonotypes, and on treatment they contracted or stayed stable.

The CDR3 extends over 16 amino acids. Germline V CDR1 and CDR2: SGHRS, YFSETQ. The V end lost 0 bases, the J end lost 4 bases, and 14 bases lay between the germline ends. This clone was counted once. Its antigen is currently unknown. Here immunoSEQ multiplex PCR was the method, and the copy in TCRdb shows in-frame clones only, minus some. The sample has 40,000 or so clones, 60% to 80% seen once; the top ten hold 20% to 25%. The gene calls are TRBV5-1 and TRBJ2-1; maybe TRBD2 (7 bases). The sample was PBMCs, taken after 24 months of ibrutinib treatment. This TCR was recovered from a human donor with chronic lymphocytic leukemia. CDR3 sequence: CASSLEGGGIYNEQFF. The CDR3 region has the DNA TGCGCCAGCAGCTTGGAAGGGGGAGGGATATACAATGAGCAGTTCTTC.